This T cell receptor (beta chain) is drawn from a study of technical replicates of blood from a few donors. Germline V gene lookup returns CDR1 MNHNS and CDR2 SASEGT. The V end lost 8 bases, the J end lost 4 bases, and 11 bases lay between the germline ends. The CDR3 sequence is 12 residues long. Produced via immunoSEQ multiplex PCR; TCRdb's table is partial and in-frame only. The data contain approximately 70,000 clones, approximately 92% of them singletons. This TCR was sampled from a human donor in good health. The chain uses TRBV6-1 and TRBJ1-1, with D possibly matching TRBD1 (6 bases). Sequenced material: T cells isolated from PBMCs. CDR3 in DNA: TGTGCCAGCTACAGGGATGGCACTGAAGCTTTCTTT. As protein: CASYRDGTEAFF.